This T cell receptor beta chain comes out of a study of T cells in Graves' hyperthyroidism and ophthalmopathy. The V and J ends lost 8 bases and 6 bases, in that order; junction bases with no gene match: 7. CDR1 is MNHNS and CDR2 is SASEGT in the germline V gene. The CDR3 runs to 14 residues. From RNA transcripts, TCR beta CDR3 regions were amplified. A set of HTBI primers served as the primers for a first-round RT-PCR of the TCR CDR3. TCRdb processed the multiplex PCR reads anew with MiXCR; each CDR3 protein has one entry. In the table there are roughly 300,000 distinct CDR3 sequences, less than 30% of which are singletons. Uncontrolled infections, other autoimmune diseases, pregnancy or lactation led to exclusion of patients. The sample, blood from the first hyperthyroidism diagnosis, precedes any ophthalmopathy symptoms. Study findings and constraints: Most thyroid clonotypes expanded above 0.001 were also detected in blood. Researchers report that a 13 V-J model separated ophthalmopathy from stable hyperthyroidism.

This clonotype was seen a handful of times. Its specificity is unknown. The clonotype comes from a man aged 40-55 years with Graves' hyperthyroidism that later progressed to Graves' ophthalmopathy. Material: blood. The rearrangement uses TRBV6-1 and TRBJ2-7, with 13 positions matching TRBD2. The CDR3 region is CASAGTSGIPEQYF. The CDR3 DNA reads TGTGCCAGCGCCGGGACTAGCGGGATTCCCGAGCAGTACTTC.